This paragraph covers one T cell receptor beta chain sequence. The CDR3 extends over 16 amino acids. The J segment lost 6 bases and the V segment lost 3 bases, leaving 3 bases of the junction unmatched. The germline V gene encodes CDR1 SGHTA and CDR2 FQGNSA. The record originates from a study of shared T cell receptors in the human thymus. Assay: immunoSEQ multiplex PCR; the TCRdb copy retains only in-frame clones and omits some. There are about 660,000 clones in the sample; around 87% occur only once, and 0.0095% to 0.011% lies in the top ten. These data also formed part of another study, on human thymus T cells. That paper adds: The thymus was resected at corrective cardiac surgery.

The TCR originated in a boy less than two years old with a congenital heart defect. The sample consisted of thymocytes. This sequence joins TRBV7-2 and TRBJ2-1; 15 bases line up with TRBD2. The CDR3 loop is CASSFRTSGRGNEQFF. For the CDR3, the DNA is TGTGCCAGCAGCTTCCGGACTAGCGGGAGGGGCAATGAGCAGTTCTTC. The whole variable domain, filled in from reference TRBV7-2 and TRBJ2-1, reads GAGVSQSPSNKVTEKGKDVELRCDPISGHTALYWYRQSLGQGLEFLIYFQGNSAPDKSGLPSDRFSAERTGGSVSTLTIQRTQQEDSAVYLCASSFRTSGRGNEQFFGPGTRLTVL.